Listed here are 25 T cell receptor beta chains from one sample, sequenced in a study of cytomegalovirus exposure and HLA in healthy donors. The assay was immunoSEQ multiplex PCR, and TCRdb's table has in-frame clones only and misses some. The sample holds 110,000 or so clones, approximately 91% seen once. Sequencing was done on a sample of PBMCs. These receptors were collected from a woman aged 18-30 years in good health and CMV-seronegative.

The chain combines TRBV5-6 with TRBJ1-4; D remains ambiguous. The germline V and J ends were trimmed by 1 base and 4 bases, with 11 bases remaining between them. This CDR3 has 15 residues. Germline V gene data show CDR1 as SGHDT and CDR2 as YYEEEE. The CDR3 spells CASSLIDSVNEKLFF. The DNA for the CDR3 is TGTGCCAGCAGCTTGATTGATTCGGTTAATGAAAAACTGTTTTTT.

The chain carries TRBV6-5 and TRBJ1-2; TRBD1 is a possible D gene (5 bases). CDR3 length equals 13 residues. The V end was cut by 2 bases, the J end by 8 bases, with 12 bases between. The germline V gene encodes CDR1 MNHEY and CDR2 SVGAGI. The CDR3 DNA reads as TGTGCCAGCAGTTACGCGGGAGGGGTGGGCTACACCTTC. It is translated as CASSYAGGVGYTF.

The chain uses TRBV5-4 and TRBJ2-5; 10 nucleotides line up with TRBD2. The CDR3 is 16 residues long. Germline CDR1 SGHNT, CDR2 YYREEE (reference sequence). Losses at the gene ends were 5 bases for V and 1 base for J; bases not matched to a gene: 8. CDR3 sequence: CASSRRLAGAQETQYF. Here the CDR3 DNA reads TGTGCCAGCAGTCGGCGACTAGCGGGCGCCCAAGAGACCCAGTACTTC.

The chain combines TRBV6-1 with TRBJ2-5; 7 positions agree with TRBD2. V shed 3 bases, J shed 4 bases, and the junction held 14 bases outside the gene matches. The CDR3 length is 17 residues. The germline gives CDR1 MNHNS, CDR2 SASEGT. The CDR3 spells CASSETPDGGTGETQYF. DNA for the CDR3: TGTGCCAGCAGTGAGACTCCTGACGGGGGGACCGGAGAGACCCAGTACTTC.

The chain links TRBV15 to TRBJ1-1; D gene unclear. V lost 1 base and J lost 1, with 19 bases in between. CDR3 length: 18 residues. CDR1 is LNHNV and CDR2 is YYDKDF in the germline V gene (reference sequence). The CDR3 sequence is CATSRGPGVFRENTEAFF. CDR3 DNA: TGTGCCACCAGCAGAGGCCCCGGAGTCTTTCGAGAGAACACTGAAGCTTTCTTT.

The J gene is TRBJ2-3, the V gene TRBV7-9; TRBD2 might be the D (6 bases). The CDR3 is made up of 13 amino acids. Germline CDR1 reads SEHNR; CDR2 reads FQNEAQ (reference sequence). The germline V and J ends were trimmed by 4 bases and 4 bases, with 9 bases remaining between them. In DNA, the CDR3 is TGTGCCAGCAGCTCTACGGGAGCAGATACGCAGTATTTT. Protein product: CASSSTGADTQYF.

The chain employs TRBV28 and TRBJ2-2; 9 nucleotides line up with TRBD2. Germline CDR1 reads MDHEN; CDR2 reads SYDVKM. The CDR3 consists of 18 residues. CDR3 sequence (DNA): TGTGCAAACCCGGCCTCCCCACTGCTAGCGGGACTCACCGGGGAGCTGTTTTTT. Protein: CANPASPLLAGLTGELFF.

The rearrangement uses TRBV9 and TRBJ2-3; no firm D call. The ends were cut back, 3 bases at V and 2 bases at J, with 4 bases in the middle. Germline V gives CDR1 SGDLS, CDR2 YYNGEE. CDR3 length: 12 amino acids. DNA of the CDR3: TGTGCCAGCAGCGAATACACAGATACGCAGTATTTT. It codes for CASSEYTDTQYF.

This chain connects TRBV2 to TRBJ2-1, with TRBD2 as a possible D gene (6 bases). Trimming pared 4 bases from V and 9 bases from J, leaving 16 bases between. Germline assignment: CDR1 SNHLY and CDR2 FYNNEI. The CDR3 length is 14 residues. The CDR3 sequence is CASSALTSFGEQFF. The CDR3 coding sequence is TGTGCCAGCAGTGCACTGACTAGTTTTGGTGAGCAGTTCTTC.

This chain links TRBV7-9 with TRBJ2-7; D gene unclear. V gave up 4 bases and J gave up 6 bases, with 7 bases separating them. The CDR3 consists of 11 residues. Germline lookup yields CDR1 SEHNR and CDR2 FQNEAQ (reference sequence). This chain's CDR3 is CASSSEIEQYF. CDR3 sequence (DNA): TGTGCCAGCAGCTCAGAAATCGAGCAGTACTTC.

The chain carries TRBV28 and TRBJ1-1; 7 bases align to TRBD1. The CDR3 loop spans 15 amino acids. Per the germline V gene, CDR1 is MDHEN and CDR2 is SYDVKM. V shed 3 bases and J 1 base; nucleotides not matched to a gene: 5. The chain's CDR3 is CASSLNRGRNTEAFF. The CDR3 region has the DNA TGTGCCAGCAGTTTGAACAGGGGCAGGAACACTGAAGCTTTCTTT. Looking up the rest from reference TRBV28 and TRBJ1-1 gives the full variable domain: DVKVTQSSRYLVKRTGEKVFLECVQDMDHENMFWYRQDPGLGLRLIYFSYDVKMKEKGDIPEGYSVSREKKERFSLILESASTNQTSMYLCASSLNRGRNTEAFFGQGTRLTVV.

This CDR3 is CASSPGGGSPLHF. As DNA, the CDR3 is TGTGCCAGCAGCCCGGGGGGTGGTTCACCCCTCCACTTT. The chain carries TRBV7-3 and TRBJ1-6; D is perhaps TRBD1 (5 bases). The CDR3 is 13 amino acids. V was trimmed by 5 bases and J by 9 bases, leaving 11 bases between them. Germline loops: CDR1 SGHTA, CDR2 FQGTGA.

The chain joins TRBV9 to TRBJ2-7; 12 nucleotides align to TRBD2. After removal of 3 bases from V and 4 bases from J, the junction contained 5 bases not matched to a gene. Germline CDR1 SGDLS, CDR2 YYNGEE. CDR3 length: 15 residues. The CDR3 DNA reads as TGTGCCAGCAGCGGCGGGGGACTAGCGGGTTACGAGCAGTACTTC. Its translation: CASSGGGLAGYEQYF.

The chain couples TRBV6-6 to TRBJ2-3; perhaps TRBD2 as D (5 bases). Trimming shortened V by 5 bases and J by 1 base, and 7 bases separated the two germline ends. The CDR3 consists of 13 residues. The germline gives CDR1 MNHNY, CDR2 SVGAGI (reference sequence). CDR3 loop: CASSIGGTDTQYF. Here the CDR3 DNA reads TGTGCCAGCAGTATCGGGGGCACAGATACGCAGTATTTT.

The chain joins TRBV4-3 to TRBJ2-1, with 11 positions matching TRBD2. There are 14 residues in the CDR3. The germline gives CDR1 LGHNA, CDR2 YSLEER. The ends lost 4 bases at V and 9 bases at J; junction bases unmatched: 5. In DNA, the CDR3 is TGCGCCAGCAGCCCTAGCGGGGGGACCCGTGAGCAGTTCTTC. This sequence encodes CASSPSGGTREQFF.

V gene TRBV4-1 combines with J gene TRBJ2-1; 12 positions match TRBD2. There are 13 residues in the CDR3. Germline CDR1 is MGHRA and CDR2 is YSYEKL. V shed 7 bases, J shed 9 bases, and the junction held 4 bases outside the gene matches. The DNA of the CDR3 is TGCGCCAGCATAGGACTAGCGGGGTCTGAGCAGTTCTTC. It translates to CASIGLAGSEQFF.

In its sample, this clone was seen a few times. The chain has TRBV28 and TRBJ1-4, with TRBD1 identical over 10 bases. J lost 10 bases, V lost 7 bases, and 9 bases had no gene match. The CDR3 covers 14 residues. The germline CDR1 and CDR2 sequences are MDHEN and SYDVKM. CDR3 protein: CASTSGTGARKLFF. Written as DNA, the CDR3 is TGTGCCAGCACCTCGGGGACAGGGGCCCGAAAACTGTTTTTT.

In DNA, the CDR3 is TGTGCCAGCAGTTTCCCGGGGGGTAGCTATGGCTACACCTTC. Amino acids: CASSFPGGSYGYTF. The chain combines TRBV28 with TRBJ1-2; D might be TRBD1 (5 bases). This CDR3 has 14 amino acids. Germline V gene lookup returns CDR1 MDHEN and CDR2 SYDVKM. V was cut by 3 bases and J by 4 bases, with 12 bases left in between.

The rearrangement joins TRBV2 to TRBJ2-5; D is uncertain. Germline CDR1 and CDR2: SNHLY and FYNNEI. Deletions cut 3 bases from V and 4 bases from J, with 3 bases between. The CDR3 consists of 11 residues. This chain's CDR3 is CASSDGETQYF. In nucleotides, the CDR3 is TGTGCCAGCAGTGACGGAGAGACCCAGTACTTC.

The J gene is TRBJ1-2, the V gene TRBV29-1; 7 bases fit TRBD1. The V and J ends lost 1 base and 2 bases, in that order; junction bases with no gene match: 10. From germline, CDR1 is SQVTM and CDR2 ANQGSEA. The CDR3 contains 16 residues. The CDR3 DNA reads as TGCAGCGTTGAAGCTCAGGTCGGCAGGGGGAACTATGGCTACACCTTC. This sequence encodes CSVEAQVGRGNYGYTF.

The chain recombines TRBV18 with TRBJ1-1, with TRBD1 identical over 10 bases. V was pared by 1 base and J by 0 bases, with 2 bases of the junction left unmatched. The CDR3 is made up of 16 amino acids. From germline, CDR1 is KGHSH and CDR2 LQKENI. The CDR3 sequence is CASSPRGQGLNTEAFF. CDR3 nucleotide sequence: TGTGCCAGCTCACCACGGGGACAGGGGCTGAACACTGAAGCTTTCTTT.

The chain uses TRBV18 and TRBJ1-4; 9 bases agree with TRBD1. This CDR3 spans 14 amino acids. Germline V CDR1 and CDR2: KGHSH, LQKENI. After removal of 8 bases from V and 7 bases from J, the junction contained 8 bases not matched to a gene. The CDR3 sequence is CASSQGQGREKLFF. The CDR3 bases are TGTGCCAGCAGCCAGGGACAGGGACGTGAAAAACTGTTTTTT. Supplemented by reference TRBV18 and TRBJ1-4, the full variable domain reads NAGVMQNPRHLVRRRGQEARLRCSPMKGHSHVYWYRQLPEEGLKFMVYLQKENIIDESGMPKERFSAEFPKEGPSILRIQQVVRGDSAAYFCASSQGQGREKLFFGSGTQLSVL.

The V and J genes are TRBV29-1 and TRBJ1-2; 9 positions match TRBD1. Germline V lookup: CDR1 SQVTM, CDR2 ANQGSEA. V lost 5 bases and J lost 5; bases outside the gene matches: 6. This CDR3 contains 13 residues. CDR3 sequence: CSVSSGQGYGYTF. The CDR3 nucleotides read TGCAGCGTTTCATCCGGACAGGGGTATGGCTACACCTTC. Filled out from reference TRBV29-1 and TRBJ1-2, the complete variable domain reads SAVISQKPSRDICQRGTSLTIQCQVDSQVTMMFWYRQQPGQSLTLIATANQGSEATYESGFVIDKFPISRPNLTFSTLTVSNMSPEDSSIYLCSVSSGQGYGYTFGSGTRLTVV.

The chain is built from TRBV9 and TRBJ1-1; TRBD1 agrees at 9 bases. The CDR3 contains 15 residues. J was trimmed by 4 bases and V by 3 bases; bases with no gene match: 7. Per germline, CDR1 SGDLS and CDR2 YYNGEE. The CDR3 DNA follows: TGTGCCAGCAGCGCCCGGACAGGGGAGGGCACTGAAGCTTTCTTT. Translated: CASSARTGEGTEAFF.

This rearrangement joins TRBV11-2 to TRBJ2-7; D not resolved. V lost 2 bases, J lost 0 bases, and 11 bases lay in between. Germline V gene lookup returns CDR1 SGHAT and CDR2 FQNNGV. The CDR3 contains 15 residues. In DNA form, the CDR3 reads TGTGCCAGCAGCTTATTTGGCGGCGCCTCCTACGAGCAGTACTTC. Amino acids: CASSLFGGASYEQYF. Variable domain in full (rest from reference TRBV11-2 and TRBJ2-7): EAGVAQSPRYKIIEKRQSVAFWCNPISGHATLYWYQQILGQGPKLLIQFQNNGVVDDSQLPKDRFSAERLKGVDSTLKIQPAKLEDSAVYLCASSLFGGASYEQYFGPGTRLTVT.